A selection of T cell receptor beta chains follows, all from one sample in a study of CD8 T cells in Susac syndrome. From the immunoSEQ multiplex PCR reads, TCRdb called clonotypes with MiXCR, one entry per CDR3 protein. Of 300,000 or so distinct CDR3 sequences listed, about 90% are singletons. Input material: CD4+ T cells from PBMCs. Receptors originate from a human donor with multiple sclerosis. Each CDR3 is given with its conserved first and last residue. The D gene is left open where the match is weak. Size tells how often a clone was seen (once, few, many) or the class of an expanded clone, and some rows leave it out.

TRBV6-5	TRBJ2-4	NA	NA	CASSLSVGGSKNIQYF	TGTGCCAGCAGTCTCTCAGTAGGGGGTAGCAAAAACATTCAGTACTTC
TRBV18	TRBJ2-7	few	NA	CASSPHTASYEQYF	TGTGCCAGCTCACCTCACACAGCATCCTACGAGCAGTACTTC
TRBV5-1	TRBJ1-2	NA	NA	CASSLEGSSYGYTF	TGCGCCAGCAGCTTGGAAGGGTCAAGCTATGGCTACACCTTC
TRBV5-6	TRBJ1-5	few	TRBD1	CASSSGQSNQPQHF	TGTGCCAGCAGCTCGGGACAGTCCAATCAGCCCCAGCATTTT
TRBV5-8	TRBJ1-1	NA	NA	CASSFQSIGRAAQGAFF	TGTGCCAGCAGCTTCCAGTCGATAGGCCGGGCGGCTCAAGGAGCTTTCTTT
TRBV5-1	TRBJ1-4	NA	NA	CASSPTGGTNEKLFF	TGCGCCAGCAGCCCAACGGGGGGGACTAATGAAAAACTGTTTTTT
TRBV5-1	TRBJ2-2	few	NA	CASSSGGHTGELFF	TGCGCCAGCAGCTCCGGGGGCCACACCGGGGAGCTGTTTTTT
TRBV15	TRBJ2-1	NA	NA	CATSSYRVSSLGNEQFF	TGTGCCACCAGCAGCTACAGGGTGTCCTCCCTTGGAAATGAGCAGTTCTTC
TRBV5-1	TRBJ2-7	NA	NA	CASSLEDSYEQYF	TGCGCCAGCAGCTTGGAAGACTCCTACGAGCAGTACTTC
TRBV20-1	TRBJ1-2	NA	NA	CSASMAGTTYTF	TGCAGTGCATCAATGGCAGGGACGACCTACACCTTC
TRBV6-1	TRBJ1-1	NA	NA	CASTGYVTEAFF	TGTGCCAGCACGGGGTACGTCACTGAAGCTTTCTTT
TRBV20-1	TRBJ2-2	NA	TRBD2	CSAREGAGGWSGELFF	TGCAGTGCTAGAGAGGGAGCGGGAGGATGGTCCGGGGAGCTGTTTTTT
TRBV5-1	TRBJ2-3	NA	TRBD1	CASGQGVSTDTQYF	TGCGCCAGCGGGCAGGGGGTATCCACAGATACGCAGTATTTT
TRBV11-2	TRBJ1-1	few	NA	CASSLQANTEAFF	TGTGCCAGCAGCCTACAGGCGAACACTGAAGCTTTCTTT
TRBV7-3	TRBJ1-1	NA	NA	CASSLDPGNTEAFF	TGTGCCAGCAGTTTAGATCCAGGGAACACTGAAGCTTTCTTT
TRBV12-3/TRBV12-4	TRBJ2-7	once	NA	CASSSFQASSYEQYF	TGTGCCAGCAGTAGTTTTCAGGCTAGCTCCTACGAGCAGTACTTC
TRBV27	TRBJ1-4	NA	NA	CASSSLGGLREKLFF	TGTGCCAGCAGTTCGTTGGGGGGCTTGCGGGAAAAACTGTTTTTT
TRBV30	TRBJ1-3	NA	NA	CAWSGNTIYF	TGTGCCTGGAGTGGAAACACCATATATTTT
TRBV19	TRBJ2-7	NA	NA	CASSGVISGTIYEQYF	TGTGCCAGTAGTGGGGTAATCAGCGGAACGATCTACGAGCAGTACTTC
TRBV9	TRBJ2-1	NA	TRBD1	CASSAAGGSYNEQFF	TGTGCCAGCAGCGCTGCAGGGGGCTCCTACAATGAGCAGTTCTTC
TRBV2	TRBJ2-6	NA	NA	CASSLGLVRSGANVLTF	TGTGCCAGCAGTTTAGGACTCGTACGCTCTGGGGCCAACGTCCTGACTTTC
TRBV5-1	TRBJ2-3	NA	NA	CASSLDGSLFTDTQYF	TGCGCCAGCAGCTTGGACGGGAGCCTATTCACAGATACGCAGTATTTT
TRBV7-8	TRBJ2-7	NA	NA	CASSSKSSVGLEQYF	TGTGCCAGCAGCTCCAAGAGCAGTGTGGGTCTAGAGCAGTACTTC
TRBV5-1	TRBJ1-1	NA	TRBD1	CASSLTTGGIEAFF	TGCGCCAGCAGCTTGACGACAGGGGGCATTGAAGCTTTCTTT
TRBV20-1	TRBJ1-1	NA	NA	CSARGAFF	TGCAGTGCTAGAGGGGCTTTCTTT
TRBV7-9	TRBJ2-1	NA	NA	CASSMEPVYNEQFF	TGTGCCAGCAGTATGGAGCCAGTCTACAATGAGCAGTTCTTC
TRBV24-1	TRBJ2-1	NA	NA	CATSPKCEQFF	TGTGCCACCAGTCCGAAGTGTGAGCAGTTCTTC
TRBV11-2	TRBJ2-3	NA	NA	CASSLGHPAREGYTDTQYF	TGTGCCAGCAGCTTAGGCCACCCAGCAAGGGAAGGGTACACAGATACGCAGTATTTT
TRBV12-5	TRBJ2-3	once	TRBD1	CASGLGQGGTQYF	TGTGCTAGTGGTTTGGGACAAGGGGGCACGCAGTATTTT
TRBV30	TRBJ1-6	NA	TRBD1	CAWDRGNSPLHF	TGTGCCTGGGACAGGGGAAATTCACCCCTCCACTTT
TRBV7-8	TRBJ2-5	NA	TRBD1	CASSLTPDRYRETQYF	TGTGCCAGCAGCCTCACCCCGGACAGGTATAGAGAGACCCAGTACTTC
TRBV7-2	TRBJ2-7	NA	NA	CASSLGWSYEQYF	TGTGCCAGCAGCTTGGGGTGGTCCTACGAGCAGTACTTC
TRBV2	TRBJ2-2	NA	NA	CASSALGQRNTGELFF	TGTGCCAGCAGTGCCCTAGGACAGAGAAACACCGGGGAGCTGTTTTTT
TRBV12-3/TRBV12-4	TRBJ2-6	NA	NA	CATREPGASGANVLTF	TGTGCCACTAGGGAACCTGGGGCCTCTGGGGCCAACGTCCTGACTTTC
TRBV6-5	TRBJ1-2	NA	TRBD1	CASRNPTGGGYTF	TGTGCCAGCAGGAATCCTACAGGGGGCGGCTACACCTTC
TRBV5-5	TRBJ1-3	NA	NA	CASSFGASGNTIYF	TGTGCCAGCAGCTTCGGTGCCTCTGGAAACACCATATATTTT
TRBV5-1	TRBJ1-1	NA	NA	CASSLDGPDTEAFF	TGCGCCAGCAGCTTGGACGGACCGGACACTGAAGCTTTCTTT
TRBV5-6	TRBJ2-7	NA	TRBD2	CASSWGLAGGYEQYF	TGTGCCAGCAGCTGGGGGCTGGCGGGAGGGTACGAGCAGTACTTC
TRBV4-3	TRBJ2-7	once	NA	CASSQVHPKGGKGFYEQYF	TGCGCCAGCAGCCAAGTCCACCCCAAGGGGGGGAAAGGGTTCTACGAGCAGTACTTC
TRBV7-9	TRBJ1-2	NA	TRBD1	CASSLTRGQGYGYTF	TGTGCCAGCAGCCTCACGAGGGGACAGGGGTATGGCTACACCTTC
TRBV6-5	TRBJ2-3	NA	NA	CASSRGSYTDTQYF	TGTGCCAGCAGTCGTGGATCCTACACAGATACGCAGTATTTT
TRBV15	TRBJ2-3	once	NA	CATSRGAGPDTQYF	TGTGCCACCAGCAGAGGGGCAGGGCCAGATACGCAGTATTTT
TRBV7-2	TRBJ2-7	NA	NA	CASSLMVAVVEQYF	TGTGCCAGCAGCCTCATGGTAGCGGTGGTCGAGCAGTACTTC
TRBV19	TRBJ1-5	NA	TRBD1	CATSKGARNQPQHF	TGTGCCACTTCAAAGGGGGCCCGCAATCAGCCCCAGCATTTT
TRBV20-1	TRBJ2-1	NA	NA	CSAPGPIGEQFF	TGCAGTGCTCCGGGCCCGATAGGTGAGCAGTTCTTC
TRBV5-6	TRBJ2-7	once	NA	CASSLGAGWISYEQYF	TGTGCCAGCAGCTTGGGAGCGGGTTGGATCTCCTACGAGCAGTACTTC
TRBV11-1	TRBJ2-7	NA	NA	CASSFSGYDEQYF	TGTGCCAGCAGCTTTTCAGGTTACGACGAGCAGTACTTC
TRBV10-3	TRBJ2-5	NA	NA	CAISEPTQETQYF	TGTGCCATCAGTGAACCCACCCAAGAGACCCAGTACTTC
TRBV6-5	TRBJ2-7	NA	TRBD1	CASSYPGTGLYEQYF	TGTGCCAGCAGTTACCCCGGGACAGGGCTCTACGAGCAGTACTTC
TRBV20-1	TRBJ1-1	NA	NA	CSASSVLAEAFF	TGCAGTGCTAGCTCGGTGCTGGCTGAAGCTTTCTTT
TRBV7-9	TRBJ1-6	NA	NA	CASRWDGDNSPLHF	TGTGCCAGCAGGTGGGACGGGGATAATTCACCCCTCCACTTT
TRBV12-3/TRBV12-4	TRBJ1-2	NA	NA	CASSLQESLNYGYTF	TGTGCCAGCAGTCTACAGGAGTCCCTTAACTATGGCTACACCTTC
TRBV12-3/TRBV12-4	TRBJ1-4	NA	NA	CASTPGATNEKLFF	TGTGCCAGCACCCCTGGCGCTACTAATGAAAAACTGTTTTTT
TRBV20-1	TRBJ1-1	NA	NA	CSAPRPPGTEAFF	TGCAGTGCCCCTAGACCGCCGGGAACTGAAGCTTTCTTT
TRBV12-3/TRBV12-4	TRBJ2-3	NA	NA	CASSFRVQDTQYF	TGTGCCAGCAGTTTCCGGGTCCAAGATACGCAGTATTTT
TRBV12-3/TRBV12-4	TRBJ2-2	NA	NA	CASSPSSDFTGELFF	TGTGCCAGCAGCCCTTCGAGCGATTTCACCGGGGAGCTGTTTTTT
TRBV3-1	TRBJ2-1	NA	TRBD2	CASSQDPGSGRDTEQFF	TGTGCCAGCAGCCAAGATCCGGGAAGCGGGAGGGATACTGAGCAGTTCTTC
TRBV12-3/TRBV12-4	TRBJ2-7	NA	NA	CASSLGGIVSSYEQYF	TGTGCCAGCAGTTTAGGGGGGATAGTGAGCTCCTACGAGCAGTACTTC
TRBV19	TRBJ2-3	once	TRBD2	CASSPHVAGATDTQYF	TGTGCCAGTAGCCCCCACGTAGCGGGAGCGACAGATACGCAGTATTTT